The present T cell receptor beta chain was sequenced within a study of OX40 agonist ivuxolimab in advanced cancers. The study in broad terms: The costimulatory receptor OX40 (CD134) was targeted by ivuxolimab, a fully human IgG2 agonistic monoclonal antibody. Intravenous ivuxolimab was administered to patients every 2 weeks at six dose levels: 0.01, 0.1, 0.3, 1.5, 3 and 10 mg/kg. Of the roughly 52 patients in dose escalation, about 20 had hepatocellular carcinoma, about 15 had melanoma, 9 had renal cell carcinoma and 9 had head and neck cancer. The dose-escalation cohort was about 83% male with a mean age of approximately 60 years, ranging from 23 to 79. Prior anti-PD-1, anti-PD-L1 or anti-CTLA-4 therapy was permitted, and about 40% of dose-escalation patients had received checkpoint inhibitors. Partial responses occurred in three dose-escalation patients, of whom one had hepatocellular carcinoma and two had cutaneous melanoma. The purpose of peripheral TCRbeta sequencing was to test whether ivuxolimab changed TCR sequence diversity and led to clonal T-cell expansion. The paper describes the monotherapy dose-escalation part (N ≈ 49 patients) of the phase I trial of ivuxolimab. General study outcomes and caveats: Low levels of normalized T-cell clonal expansion were also shown by some nonresponding patients. At doses of 0.1 to 3.0 mg/kg, clonal expansion of both CD4+ and CD8+ blood T cells was observed from baseline to week 6. After ivuxolimab, expanded clones were on average more numerous among CD8+ T cells than among CD4+ T cells. In the 0.1-3.0 mg/kg groups, partial responders had among the lowest normalized peripheral clonal expansion, particularly in CD8+ T cells. Antigen specificity was not determined for the clonally expanded peripheral T cells.

CDR1 and CDR2 (KGHSH, LQKENI) derive from the germline V gene. Including the terminal cysteine and phenylalanine, the CDR3 comprises 15 residues. The read is trimmed to its CDR3 DNA, 45 bases read in frame from base 1. V lost 3 bases and J lost 2 bases; the stretch between them is 13 bases long. Patients with autoimmune disease history or receiving systemic immunosuppression were excluded from the trial. Peripheral blood for TCR sequencing was drawn from every dose cohort at baseline, at cycle 4 day 1 and at cycle 7 day 1. The samples were drawn from a first-in-human, open-label, multicenter phase I dose-escalation trial of ivuxolimab. Adults with locally advanced or metastatic head and neck squamous cell, hepatocellular, melanoma or renal cell carcinoma were enrolled in the trial. CD4+ and CD8+ T cells were sorted separately from peripheral blood before TCR sequencing. For sequencing of the TCRbeta CDR3 region, genomic DNA was extracted from the sorted cells. The immunoSEQ Assay was used to sequence the TCRbeta CDR3 regions. The table was pulled from immuneACCESS by TCRdb, which kept in-frame rearrangements only. Such tables lose some clones; where checked, under half of the loss comes from unresolved V genes, and the rest has no known cause. The sample contains 74,000 or so clones, roughly 88% of them found a single time. The leading ten clones occupy around 1.9% of the sample.

Note on this clone: This receptor's antigen is unknown. It has no much larger one-base neighbor in the sample; base qualities were not kept.

The sequence joins TRBV18 to TRBJ1-1, with an unclear D gene assignment. The material was CD4+ or CD8+ T cells sorted from blood, obtained in a trial of the OX40 agonist ivuxolimab. The origin of this receptor is an adult with an advanced solid tumor such as melanoma, head and neck, liver or kidney cancer. The DNA sequence is TGTGCCAGCTCACCGGGCCAAGGGCAAAACACTGAAGCTTTCTTT. It specifies CASSPGQGQNTEAFF.